These 24 T cell receptor beta chains came from one sample sequenced in a study of OX40 agonist ivuxolimab in advanced cancers. Measured with immunoSEQ multiplex PCR; TCRdb has only the in-frame clones, and not every one. The data show 45,000 to 50,000 clones, roughly 91% seen once. The material sequenced was CD4+ or CD8+ T cells sorted from blood, taken in a trial of the OX40 agonist ivuxolimab. These receptors were taken from an adult with an advanced solid tumor such as melanoma, head and neck, liver or kidney cancer.

The J gene is TRBJ2-3, the V gene TRBV5-1; 7 bases line up with TRBD1. With 0 bases clipped from V and 2 bases from J, the junction kept 3 bases outside the gene matches. This CDR3 region has 15 residues. Germline CDR1 is SGHRS and CDR2 is YFSETQ. DNA for the CDR3: TGCGCCAGCAGCTTGGTTCAGGGGGACACAGATACGCAGTATTTT. Amino acid sequence: CASSLVQGDTDTQYF.

This chain uses TRBV4-1 with TRBJ1-6; 10 nucleotides match TRBD1. CDR3 length: 15 residues. J gave up 8 bases and V 4 bases, and 5 bases lay outside the gene matches. Germline loops: CDR1 MGHRA, CDR2 YSYEKL. CDR3 amino acids: CASSPRDRGDSPLHF. In nucleotides, the CDR3 is TGCGCCAGCAGCCCACGGGACAGGGGCGATTCACCCCTCCACTTT.

V usage is TRBV19 and J usage is TRBJ2-7, with D perhaps matching TRBD1 (5 bases). Germline V gives CDR1 LNHDA, CDR2 SQIVND (reference sequence). Trimming left V 7 bases short and J 0 bases short, with 10 bases between. This CDR3 region has 13 residues. This chain's CDR3 is CASTKTDSYEQYF. CDR3 in DNA: TGTGCCAGTACCAAGACAGACTCCTACGAGCAGTACTTC.

The chain uses TRBV28 and TRBJ1-3, with D unresolved. Germline V lookup: CDR1 MDHEN, CDR2 SYDVKM. The ends were cut back, 2 bases at V and 3 bases at J, with 8 bases in the middle. This CDR3 spans 14 amino acids. CDR3 in amino acids: CASSLANFGNTIYF. DNA of the CDR3: TGTGCCAGCAGTTTAGCAAACTTTGGAAACACCATATATTTT.

This clone was seen once. The V and J genes are TRBV30 and TRBJ2-6, with unresolved D. The CDR3 consists of 15 residues. Trimming took off 4 bases at V and 4 bases at J, with 14 bases between the two ends. CDR1 is GTSNPN, CDR2 SVGIG, per germline (reference sequence). CDR3 loop: CAWKITRYGANVLTF. Written as DNA, the CDR3 is TGTGCCTGGAAAATCACACGGTACGGGGCCAACGTCCTGACTTTC.

The genes are TRBV9 and TRBJ2-3, with TRBD2 matching 9 bases. CDR1 and CDR2 from the germline V gene are SGDLS and YYNGEE. The CDR3 is 19 amino acids. V trimming: 1 base; J trimming: 3 bases; junction bases outside the gene matches: 15. The CDR3 nucleotides read TGTGCCAGCAGCGTATTTGCGGGAGGGCCCGACACGGGGACAGATACGCAGTATTTT. Residues: CASSVFAGGPDTGTDTQYF. Full variable domain (outside the CDR3, taken from reference TRBV9 and TRBJ2-3): DSGVTQTPKHLITATGQRVTLRCSPRSGDLSVYWYQQSLDQGLQFLIQYYNGEERAKGNILERFSAQQFPDLHSELNLSSLELGDSALYFCASSVFAGGPDTGTDTQYFGPGTRLTVL.

The chain has TRBV7-8 and TRBJ1-5; D perhaps matches TRBD1 (6 bases). V lost 10 bases to trimming and J lost 3 bases, with 10 bases between them. CDR1 and CDR2 from the germline V gene are SGHVS and FQNEAQ. This CDR3 spans 12 amino acids. This chain's CDR3 is CATGGHNQPQHF. In nucleotides, the CDR3 is TGTGCCACGGGGGGCCACAATCAGCCCCAGCATTTT.

This chain connects TRBV9 to TRBJ2-7, with a possible D match to TRBD1 (5 bases). CDR1 and CDR2 (germline): SGDLS, YYNGEE. This CDR3 is 12 amino acids long. Trimming stripped 3 bases from V and 1 base from J, with 5 bases between. The DNA of the CDR3 is TGTGCCAGCAGCGGACAGTCCTACGAGCAGTACTTC. As protein: CASSGQSYEQYF.

The chain carries TRBV6-6 and TRBJ1-6; D not resolved. The CDR3 contains 14 residues. V dropped 0 bases and J dropped 10 bases, with 10 bases sitting between them. The V gene's germline CDR1 is MNHNY and CDR2 SVGAGI (reference sequence). The DNA for the CDR3 is TGTGCCAGCAGTTACTCCTCAGGTCCCTCACCCCTCCACTTT. Encoded protein: CASSYSSGPSPLHF.

V and J are TRBV11-2 and TRBJ2-1; 11 bases map to TRBD2. V was pared by 5 bases and J by 1 base, with 7 bases of the junction left unmatched. Germline V gene sequence: CDR1 SGHAT, CDR2 FQNNGV. The CDR3 runs to 17 residues. The CDR3 DNA reads TGTGCCAGCAGCCCCGTACTAGCGGGAGAATCCTACAATGAGCAGTTCTTC. It specifies CASSPVLAGESYNEQFF. The full variable domain, completed using reference TRBV11-2 and TRBJ2-1, is EAGVAQSPRYKIIEKRQSVAFWCNPISGHATLYWYQQILGQGPKLLIQFQNNGVVDDSQLPKDRFSAERLKGVDSTLKIQPAKLEDSAVYLCASSPVLAGESYNEQFFGPGTRLTVL.

This chain uses TRBV10-3 with TRBJ2-1; D is undetermined. CDR1 is ENHRY and CDR2 is SYGVKD in the germline V gene. Deletions cut 0 bases from V and 0 bases from J, with 6 bases between. The CDR3 is 15 amino acids. DNA of the CDR3: TGTGCCATCAGTGAGTCGTTGTCCTCCTACAATGAGCAGTTCTTC. This gives the protein CAISESLSSYNEQFF.

The chain carries TRBV19 and TRBJ2-2; D is possibly TRBD2 (6 bases). Trimming took off 8 bases at V and 7 bases at J, with 8 bases between the two ends. Per the germline V gene, CDR1 is LNHDA and CDR2 is SQIVND (reference sequence). The CDR3 loop spans 11 amino acids. This CDR3 is CASGGGGELFF. The CDR3 region has the DNA TGTGCCAGTGGGGGAGGCGGGGAGCTGTTTTTT.

The chain recombines TRBV20-1 with TRBJ2-7; D is perhaps TRBD1 (5 bases). The CDR3 length is 11 residues. V lost 3 bases to trimming and J lost 4 bases, with 7 bases between them. Germline CDR1 DFQATT, CDR2 SNEGSKA (reference sequence). The DNA for the CDR3 is TGCAGTGCTAGCCAGGGATACGAGCAGTACTTC. It is translated as CSASQGYEQYF.

The chain couples TRBV15 to TRBJ2-1; the D is unclear. The V end was cut by 3 bases, the J end by 2 bases, with 14 bases between. Looked up from germline, CDR1 is LNHNV and CDR2 is YYDKDF (reference sequence). The CDR3 sequence is 16 residues long. The CDR3 reads CATSRSAAPPYNEQFF. The DNA for the CDR3 is TGTGCCACCAGCAGGTCGGCCGCGCCCCCCTACAATGAGCAGTTCTTC.

The chain links TRBV13 to TRBJ1-3; 9 positions match TRBD1. CDR3 length: 18 residues. Looked up from germline, CDR1 is PRHDT and CDR2 is FYEKMQ (reference sequence). V trimming: 0 bases; J trimming: 2 bases; junction bases outside the gene matches: 8. The CDR3 reads CASSLGPTTGGAGNTIYF. CDR3 bases: TGTGCCAGCAGCTTAGGCCCTACTACAGGGGGCGCTGGAAACACCATATATTTT.

The rearrangement uses TRBV11-2 and TRBJ2-1; the match to TRBD1 covers 9 bases. This CDR3 has 16 amino acids. Trimming took 3 bases from V and 8 from J; bases not matched to a gene: 11. Per germline, CDR1 SGHAT and CDR2 FQNNGV. In DNA form, the CDR3 reads TGTGCCAGCAGCTTTCACAGGGGGCGAGGTAGGTATGAGCAGTTCTTC. Amino acid sequence: CASSFHRGRGRYEQFF. Together with reference TRBV11-2 and TRBJ2-1, the CDR3 gives the full variable domain: EAGVAQSPRYKIIEKRQSVAFWCNPISGHATLYWYQQILGQGPKLLIQFQNNGVVDDSQLPKDRFSAERLKGVDSTLKIQPAKLEDSAVYLCASSFHRGRGRYEQFFGPGTRLTVL.

In its sample, this clone is large. The germline gene is not matched at one end of the junction; a read error may be the cause. V is TRBV7-7 and J is TRBJ2-3; 7 bases line up with TRBD1. Per the germline V gene, CDR1 is SSHAT and CDR2 is FNYEAQ (reference sequence). The CDR3 runs 12 residues. The DNA of the CDR3 is TGTGCTAGCAGCCCAGGGGGAGATACGCAGTATTTT. It is translated as CASSPGGDTQYF.

This clone occurred once. The chain recombines TRBV7-9 with TRBJ2-7; D not resolved. Germline V gene data show CDR1 as SEHNR and CDR2 as FQNEAQ (reference sequence). V lost 0 bases, J lost 0 bases, and 15 bases lay in between. This CDR3 has 17 amino acids. The CDR3, as DNA: TGTGCCAGCAGCTTAGCAGAGGCCAGGCCGAGCTCCTACGAGCAGTACTTC. Encoded protein: CASSLAEARPSSYEQYF.

CDR3 nucleotides: TGTGCCAGCACCGGGGGTTCCACTGAAGCTTTCTTT. Amino acid sequence: CASTGGSTEAFF. The chain carries TRBV6-5 and TRBJ1-1; D might be TRBD1 (5 bases). Trimming cost V 7 bases and J 4 bases, with 10 bases left between them. This CDR3 is built from 12 residues. CDR1 and CDR2 (germline): MNHEY, SVGAGI.

The rearrangement links TRBV19 to TRBJ2-2; TRBD2 matches 8 bases. Germline V CDR1 and CDR2: LNHDA, SQIVND (reference sequence). The CDR3 runs to 14 residues. J gave up 4 bases and V 10 bases, and 8 bases lay outside the gene matches. CDR3 in amino acids: CATDGGAGTGELFF. The CDR3, as DNA: TGTGCCACCGACGGGGGGGCGGGCACCGGGGAGCTGTTTTTT. Drawing the rest from reference TRBV19 and TRBJ2-2, the complete variable domain is DGGITQSPKYLFRKEGQNVTLSCEQNLNHDAMYWYRQDPGQGLRLIYYSQIVNDFQKGDIAEGYSVSREKKESFPLTVTSAQKNPTAFYLCATDGGAGTGELFFGEGSRLTVL.

V usage is TRBV7-3 and J usage is TRBJ2-2; 8 bases align to TRBD2. The junction had 7 bases not matched to a gene; V was cut back by 5 bases and J by 5 bases. The V gene's germline CDR1 is SGHTA and CDR2 FQGTGA. The CDR3 runs 15 residues. CDR3 sequence: CASSPGLASTGELFF. CDR3 DNA: TGTGCCAGCAGCCCCGGACTAGCTAGTACCGGGGAGCTGTTTTTT.

V gene TRBV28 combines with J gene TRBJ2-3, with 9 bases identical to TRBD1. Germline CDR1 reads MDHEN; CDR2 reads SYDVKM. Trimming took 6 bases from V and 0 from J; bases not matched to a gene: 16. This CDR3 has 19 amino acids. Here the CDR3 DNA reads TGTGCCAGCAGAAGTACAGGGGGCGGCACGTATTCTAGCACAGATACGCAGTATTTT. Protein sequence: CASRSTGGGTYSSTDTQYF.

The chain employs TRBV6-4 and TRBJ2-1; 10 bases fit TRBD2. This CDR3 has 15 amino acids. Trimming cost V 2 bases and J 7 bases; bases outside gene matches: 5. The germline CDR1 and CDR2 sequences are MRHNA and SNTAGT. Here the CDR3 reads CASSDRAGGRNEQFF. In nucleotides, the CDR3 is TGTGCCAGCAGTGACAGAGCGGGAGGGAGGAATGAGCAGTTCTTC.

This clone was recorded once. The chain joins TRBV5-4 to TRBJ1-2; no clear D. Germline assignment: CDR1 SGHNT and CDR2 YYREEE (reference sequence). The V end was cut by 4 bases, the J end by 5 bases, with 15 bases between. The CDR3 length is 14 residues. In nucleotides, the CDR3 is TGTGCCAGCAGCGACCGGTTGGGCCAGTATGGCTACACCTTC. Translating it yields CASSDRLGQYGYTF.